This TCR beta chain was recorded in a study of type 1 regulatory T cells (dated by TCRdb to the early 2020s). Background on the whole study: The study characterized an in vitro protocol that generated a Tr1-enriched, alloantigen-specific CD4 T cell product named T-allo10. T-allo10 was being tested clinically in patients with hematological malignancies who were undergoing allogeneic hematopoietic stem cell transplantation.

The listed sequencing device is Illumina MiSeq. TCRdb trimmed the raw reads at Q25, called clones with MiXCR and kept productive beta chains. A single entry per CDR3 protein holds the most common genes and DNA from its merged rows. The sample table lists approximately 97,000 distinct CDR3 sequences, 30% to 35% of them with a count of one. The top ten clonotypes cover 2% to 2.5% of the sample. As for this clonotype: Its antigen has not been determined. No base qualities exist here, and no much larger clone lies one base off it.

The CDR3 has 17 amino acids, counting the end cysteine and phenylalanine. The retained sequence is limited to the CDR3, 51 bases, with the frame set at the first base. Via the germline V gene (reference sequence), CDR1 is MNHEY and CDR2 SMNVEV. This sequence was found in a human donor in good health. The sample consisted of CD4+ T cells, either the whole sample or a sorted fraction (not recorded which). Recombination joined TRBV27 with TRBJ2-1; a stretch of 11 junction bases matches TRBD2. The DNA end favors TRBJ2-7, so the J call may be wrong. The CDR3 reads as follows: CASRTRATSGDSYEQYF. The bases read TGTGCCAGCAGAACTAGAGCGACTAGCGGGGACTCCTACGAGCAGTACTTC.